One and the same sample provided the 31 T cell receptor beta chains below, sequenced in a study of Ad26.COV2.S vaccination and SARS-CoV-2 variants. Treatment given: around 19 received Ad26.COV2.S at low or high dose, single or two shots; about five received placebo; per-sample allocation not given. Samples were taken on day 63 after the first vaccine or placebo injection. Repertoires were generated with immunoSEQ multiplex PCR, while TCRdb's copy carries only in-frame clones and drops some. The data show 350,000 to 400,000 clones, with more than 85% seen just once and roughly 3% held by the top ten. The source was peripheral blood, collected in a trial of Ad26.COV2.S vaccine versus placebo. These receptors were taken from a person between 18 and 65 years old who received the Ad26.COV2.S COVID-19 vaccine or a placebo.

The V gene is TRBV11-2, the J gene TRBJ2-2; D perhaps matches TRBD1 (5 bases). The germline gives CDR1 SGHAT, CDR2 FQNNGV. The CDR3 loop spans 15 amino acids. V was cut by 7 bases and J by 4 bases, with 16 bases left in between. The CDR3 DNA follows: TGTGCCAGCAACGAAAGGGGCTTAGTCACCGGGGAGCTGTTTTTT. It encodes CASNERGLVTGELFF.

The chain joins TRBV6-5 to TRBJ1-4; D is unclear. V was shortened by 3 bases and J by 4 bases, with 15 bases between the two germline ends. CDR1 and CDR2 (germline): MNHEY, SVGAGI. The CDR3 length is 16 residues. The DNA of the CDR3 is TGTGCCAGCAGTTATTGGGCGGGATCAATTAATGAAAAACTGTTTTTT. Encoded protein: CASSYWAGSINEKLFF.

The rearrangement uses TRBV6-4 and TRBJ2-1; 8 bases agree with TRBD2. Trimming cost V 5 bases and J 8 bases; bases outside gene matches: 8. The germline gives CDR1 MRHNA, CDR2 SNTAGT. CDR3 length equals 14 residues. The CDR3 DNA reads as TGTGCCAGCAGTCTTGCGGGGGGAATCGATGAGCAGTTCTTC. It is translated as CASSLAGGIDEQFF.

This clone was seen more than once but under ten times. V gene TRBV3-1 (or the pseudogene TRBV3-2) combines with J gene TRBJ1-2; D is perhaps TRBD1 (6 bases). Trimming shortened V by 4 bases and J by 6 bases, and 18 bases separated the two germline ends. The CDR3 contains 15 residues. Germline V CDR1 and CDR2: LGHDT, YNNKEL (reference sequence). CDR3 in DNA: TGTGCCAGCAGCCGGGGGGCAAGAGTGGGAAATGGCTACACCTTC. Protein product: CASSRGARVGNGYTF.

This rearrangement joins TRBV9 to TRBJ1-3, with a possible D match to TRBD1 (6 bases). CDR3 length equals 19 residues. CDR1 is SGDLS and CDR2 is YYNGEE in the germline V gene. Trimming cost V 4 bases and J 4 bases, with 27 bases left between them. The CDR3 bases are TGTGCCAGCAGCCCTAGGGGTGGGATTACAGGGAGAGAAGGAAACACCATATATTTT. Translating it yields CASSPRGGITGREGNTIYF.

The chain couples TRBV9 to TRBJ2-5; D possibly matches TRBD1 or TRBD2 (6 bases each). V shed 4 bases and J shed 3 bases, with 19 bases lying between them. Germline V gene lookup returns CDR1 SGDLS and CDR2 YYNGEE. The CDR3 has 16 amino acids. CDR3 DNA: TGTGCCAGCAGCCCGGGGGCACTTCCCGGCGAAGAGACCCAGTACTTC. This encodes CASSPGALPGEETQYF.

The rearrangement joins TRBV7-6 to TRBJ2-2; D possibly corresponds to TRBD1 (6 bases). Trimming shortened V by 6 bases and J by 3 bases, and 23 bases separated the two germline ends. The CDR3 covers 18 residues. In germline, CDR1 is SGHVS, CDR2 FNYEAQ. The CDR3 spells CASRDVWGPRLDTGELFF. CDR3 in DNA: TGTGCCAGCAGGGACGTCTGGGGGCCGAGGTTAGACACCGGGGAGCTGTTTTTT.

The rearrangement links TRBV6-5 to TRBJ2-7; TRBD1 aligns across 7 bases. Germline CDR1 reads MNHEY; CDR2 reads SVGAGI. V was pared by 6 bases and J by 3 bases, with 5 bases of the junction left unmatched. This CDR3 has 13 residues. The CDR3 spells CASRTDRDYEQYF. CDR3 bases: TGTGCCAGCAGGACAGACAGGGACTACGAGCAGTACTTC.

This chain joins TRBV5-1 and TRBJ2-3; 11 bases map to TRBD2. The V gene's germline CDR1 is SGHRS and CDR2 YFSETQ. With 4 bases clipped from V and 5 bases from J, the junction kept 9 bases outside the gene matches. The CDR3 is 16 residues long. This chain's CDR3 is CASSQNSGGAGDTQYF. CDR3 in DNA: TGCGCCAGCAGCCAAAATAGCGGGGGGGCCGGAGATACGCAGTATTTT.

J is TRBJ2-5 and V is TRBV3-1 (or the pseudogene TRBV3-2); TRBD2 aligns across 9 bases. The CDR3 is 16 amino acids. Germline values: CDR1 LGHDT, CDR2 YNNKEL (reference sequence). V trimming: 0 bases; J trimming: 4 bases; junction bases outside the gene matches: 6. The CDR3 here is CASSQDRSGGTETQYF. DNA for the CDR3: TGTGCCAGCAGCCAAGATAGAAGCGGGGGGACAGAGACCCAGTACTTC.

V is TRBV4-1 and J is TRBJ1-5; D is ambiguous. The germline V gene encodes CDR1 MGHRA and CDR2 YSYEKL. The CDR3 runs 14 residues. V dropped 5 bases and J dropped 0 bases, with 8 bases sitting between them. CDR3 nucleotides: TGCGCCAGCAGCGAGTACGGTAGCAATCAGCCCCAGCATTTT. Its translation: CASSEYGSNQPQHF.

The rearrangement uses TRBV20-1 and TRBJ2-5; D is unresolved. The V and J ends lost 3 bases and 2 bases respectively, with 22 bases between them. The CDR3 spans 17 residues. Germline loops: CDR1 DFQATT, CDR2 SNEGSKA (reference sequence). CDR3 amino acids: CSASSSRRARLQETQYF. In DNA form, the CDR3 reads TGCAGTGCTAGTTCGTCCCGTCGGGCTAGATTACAAGAGACCCAGTACTTC.

V is TRBV27 and J is TRBJ2-3, with D perhaps matching TRBD1 (6 bases). Germline CDR1 is MNHEY and CDR2 is SMNVEV (reference sequence). Between the trimmed V and J ends, which lost 8 bases and 8 bases, there was a span of 26 bases. The length of the CDR3 is 16 residues. CDR3 protein: CASGEDWDRRGGTQYF. DNA of the CDR3: TGTGCCAGCGGCGAGGATTGGGACCGCAGGGGTGGTACGCAGTATTTT.

This chain links TRBV5-1 with TRBJ1-2, with unresolved D. The germline V gene has CDR1 SGHRS and CDR2 YFSETQ. The ends were cut back, 4 bases at V and 3 bases at J, with 19 bases in the middle. The CDR3 is 16 amino acids. The CDR3 here is CASSPVRSGRDYGYTF. In DNA form, the CDR3 reads TGCGCCAGCAGCCCGGTCCGATCAGGACGAGACTATGGCTACACCTTC.

This chain joins TRBV6-2 or TRBV6-3 and TRBJ1-5, with D possibly TRBD1 on 5 matching bases. V shed 2 bases and J shed 8 bases, with 22 bases lying between them. Looked up from germline, CDR1 is MNHEY and CDR2 is SVGEGT. The CDR3 runs to 17 residues. The chain's CDR3 is CASSYPPFAGTVEPQHF. The CDR3 DNA reads TGTGCCAGCAGTTACCCCCCTTTCGCAGGGACGGTGGAGCCCCAGCATTTT.

The CDR3, as DNA: TGTGCCACCATGGGGGAAGGAGACACTGAAGCTTTCTTT. It yields the protein CATMGEGDTEAFF. The chain recombines TRBV24-1 with TRBJ1-1; weak D call: TRBD1 (5 bases). Germline lookup yields CDR1 KGHDR and CDR2 SFDVKD. Trimming cost V 8 bases and J 3 bases, with 12 bases left between them. There are 13 residues in the CDR3.

The chain uses TRBV6-5 and TRBJ2-7; possible D gene TRBD1, 6 bases. This CDR3 contains 12 residues. CDR1 and CDR2 from the germline V gene are MNHEY and SVGAGI. Trimming cost V 7 bases and J 6 bases, with 13 bases left between them. The CDR3 protein is CASKGDMLEQYF. CDR3 in DNA: TGTGCCAGCAAGGGGGACATGCTCGAGCAGTACTTC.

The chain employs TRBV5-5 and TRBJ2-7; D unclear. V was trimmed by 0 bases and J by 3 bases, leaving 10 bases between them. The germline V gene encodes CDR1 SGHKS and CDR2 YYEKEE (reference sequence). The CDR3 has 14 amino acids. The CDR3 region has the DNA TGTGCCAGCAGCTTGGTAACAGAAATCTACGAGCAGTACTTC. It is translated as CASSLVTEIYEQYF.

The chain carries TRBV7-8 and TRBJ1-1; a possible D gene is TRBD1 (6 bases). Trimming cost V 7 bases and J 7 bases, with 19 bases left between them. This CDR3 comprises 14 residues. CDR1 is SGHVS and CDR2 is FQNEAQ in the germline V gene. The CDR3 loop is CASTIIQGLGEAFF. The DNA of the CDR3 is TGTGCCAGCACCATAATACAGGGCTTAGGTGAAGCTTTCTTT.

This clone occurred a few times. The rearrangement links TRBV6-2 or TRBV6-3 to TRBJ2-7; 10 positions match TRBD1. The germline gives CDR1 MNHEY, CDR2 SVGEGT. The ends lost 4 bases at V and 9 bases at J; junction bases unmatched: 12. The CDR3 is 15 residues long. In DNA form, the CDR3 reads TGTGCCAGCAGTTGGGGACAGGGGATCCTCTATTTGCAGTACTTC. Its protein is CASSWGQGILYLQYF.

This sequence joins TRBV5-5 and TRBJ2-1; no reliable D call. Looked up from germline, CDR1 is SGHKS and CDR2 is YYEKEE (reference sequence). The CDR3 length is 15 residues. The V gene lost 3 bases and the J gene lost 4 bases, with 14 bases spanning the gap. The CDR3 loop is CASSYAPGSYNEQFF. The DNA of the CDR3 is TGTGCCAGCAGCTACGCCCCAGGAAGTTACAATGAGCAGTTCTTC.

This CDR3 is CASSLDREGGYTF. Written as DNA, the CDR3 is TGCGCCAGCAGCTTGGACAGGGAAGGTGGCTACACCTTC. V is TRBV5-1 and J is TRBJ1-2; a possible D gene is TRBD1 (6 bases). This CDR3 has 13 amino acids. Trimming stripped 0 bases from V and 7 bases from J, with 10 bases between. In germline, CDR1 is SGHRS, CDR2 YFSETQ.

The chain links TRBV19 to TRBJ1-2; D not certain. Germline CDR1 reads LNHDA; CDR2 reads SQIVND (reference sequence). CDR3 size: 13 residues. The V gene lost 5 bases and the J gene lost 4 bases, with 11 bases spanning the gap. CDR3: CASSSPQIYGYTF. Here the CDR3 DNA reads TGTGCCAGTAGTTCTCCACAGATCTATGGCTACACCTTC.

This clone was seen once. V is TRBV5-1 and J is TRBJ2-1, with 11 bases that match TRBD2. Germline loops: CDR1 SGHRS, CDR2 YFSETQ. The CDR3 is 15 residues long. Trimming cost V 4 bases and J 8 bases; bases outside gene matches: 8. CDR3 residues: CASSPEGLAGDEQFF. CDR3 DNA sequence: TGCGCCAGCAGCCCGGAAGGACTAGCGGGCGATGAGCAGTTCTTC.

This clone has more than one count but fewer than ten. The chain couples TRBV5-5 to TRBJ2-1; TRBD2 matches at 16 bases. This CDR3 has 15 residues. CDR1 is SGHKS and CDR2 is YYEKEE in the germline V gene (reference sequence). The ends lost 3 bases at V and 15 bases at J; junction bases unmatched: 9. As DNA, the CDR3 is TGTGCCAGCAGCTCTACTGGGACTAGCGGGGGGGCCGGGTTCTTC. This sequence encodes CASSSTGTSGGAGFF.

This chain links TRBV5-1 with TRBJ1-1; D perhaps matches TRBD1 (5 bases). Trimming cost V 0 bases and J 6 bases, with 9 bases left between them. CDR3 length: 13 residues. Germline loops: CDR1 SGHRS, CDR2 YFSETQ. The CDR3 nucleotides are TGCGCCAGCAGCTTGGGGACACTATCTGAAGCTTTCTTT. This sequence encodes CASSLGTLSEAFF.

This chain links TRBV5-1 with TRBJ2-1; 11 bases map to TRBD2. The CDR3 has 17 amino acids. Looked up from germline, CDR1 is SGHRS and CDR2 is YFSETQ. Trimming took 3 bases from V and 3 from J; bases not matched to a gene: 8. The CDR3 loop is CASSSPTSGVHYNEQFF. In DNA, the CDR3 is TGCGCCAGCAGCTCCCCGACTAGCGGGGTACACTACAATGAGCAGTTCTTC.

This chain joins TRBV19 and TRBJ2-5, with 13 positions matching TRBD2. In germline, CDR1 is LNHDA, CDR2 SQIVND (reference sequence). J gave up 7 bases and V 4 bases, and 9 bases lay outside the gene matches. The CDR3 contains 16 residues. This chain's CDR3 is CASSTRTSGGARTQYF. In nucleotides, the CDR3 is TGTGCCAGTAGTACGCGGACTAGCGGGGGTGCGAGGACCCAGTACTTC.

The rearrangement joins TRBV5-4 to TRBJ1-2; the match to TRBD1 covers 9 bases. The trim removed 0 bases at V and 8 bases at J, leaving 8 bases unmatched. CDR1 is SGHNT and CDR2 is YYREEE in the germline V gene (reference sequence). This CDR3 is built from 15 residues. The CDR3 DNA reads as TGTGCCAGCAGCTTGGACTCATACAGGGGGCGGGGCTACACCTTC. Its protein is CASSLDSYRGRGYTF. Drawing the rest from reference TRBV5-4 and TRBJ1-2, the complete variable domain is ETGVTQSPTHLIKTRGQQVTLRCSSQSGHNTVSWYQQALGQGPQFIFQYYREEENGRGNFPPRFSGLQFPNYSSELNVNALELDDSALYLCASSLDSYRGRGYTFGSGTRLTVV.

V is TRBV14 and J is TRBJ1-4; D ambiguous. The CDR3 is 15 amino acids. Looked up from germline, CDR1 is SGHDN and CDR2 is FVKESK. Trimming took 1 base from V and 3 from J, leaving 9 bases between them. CDR3 coding DNA: TGTGCCAGCAGCCAAGTAAACCTGGCTAATGAAAAACTGTTTTTT. Translation gives CASSQVNLANEKLFF. The full variable domain, its missing parts supplied by reference TRBV14 and TRBJ1-4, is EAGVTQFPSHSVIEKGQTVTLRCDPISGHDNLYWYRRVMGKEIKFLLHFVKESKQDESGMPNNRFLAERTGGTYSTLKVQPAELEDSGVYFCASSQVNLANEKLFFGSGTQLSVL.

A single count supports this clone. This sequence joins TRBV9 and TRBJ2-5, with D possibly being TRBD2 (6 bases). V lost 0 bases, J lost 2 bases, and 14 bases lay in between. Germline assignment: CDR1 SGDLS and CDR2 YYNGEE. This CDR3 is built from 16 residues. The CDR3, as DNA: TGTGCCAGCAGCGTAGCCCCTTCTGGGACTCAAGAGACCCAGTACTTC. Its translation is CASSVAPSGTQETQYF. The full variable domain, with the rest looked up from reference TRBV9 and TRBJ2-5, is DSGVTQTPKHLITATGQRVTLRCSPRSGDLSVYWYQQSLDQGLQFLIQYYNGEERAKGNILERFSAQQFPDLHSELNLSSLELGDSALYFCASSVAPSGTQETQYFGPGTRLLVL.